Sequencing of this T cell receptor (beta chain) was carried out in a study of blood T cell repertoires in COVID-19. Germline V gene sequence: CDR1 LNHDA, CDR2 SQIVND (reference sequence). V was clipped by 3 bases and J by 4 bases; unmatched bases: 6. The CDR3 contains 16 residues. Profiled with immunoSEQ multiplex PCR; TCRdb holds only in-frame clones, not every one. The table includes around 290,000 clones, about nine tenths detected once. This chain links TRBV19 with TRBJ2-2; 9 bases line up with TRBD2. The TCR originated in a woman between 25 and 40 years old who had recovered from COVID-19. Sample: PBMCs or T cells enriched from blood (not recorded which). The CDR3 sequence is CASSIGGRASTGELFF. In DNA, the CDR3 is TGTGCCAGTAGTATCGGCGGGAGGGCCAGCACCGGGGAGCTGTTTTTT.